Listed below are T cell receptor beta chains from one sample, sequenced in a study of blood T cell repertoires in COVID-19. Only in-frame clones appear in the TCRdb table, and some are missing; sequencing was by immunoSEQ multiplex PCR. Altogether around 220,000 clones are present, approximately 90% being singletons, with the ten largest covering approximately 2%. Sequenced input: PBMCs or T cells enriched from blood (not recorded which). The receptors shown here come from a woman younger than 30 who had recovered from COVID-19. The conserved cysteine and the conserved F or W are not part of the CDR3 here. The order of the fields is V gene, clone size, CDR3 protein. Clone size is not always given. Where it is, it says once, few, many or a class for expanded clones.

TRBV27 | - | ASSFGSDYGYT
TRBV3-1/TRBV3-2 | - | ASSEIRGGRNNEQF
TRBV11-2 | once | ASSLGTGGRQPQH
TRBV19 | - | ASSIRRQMNTEAF
TRBV5-1 | - | ASRLAGNTGELF
TRBV29-1 | once | SVESRLAKNIQY
TRBV28 | - | ASSDRGVETQY
TRBV5-1 | - | ASSLGGEQY
TRBV27 | - | ASSLRQPSYNEQF
TRBV19 | - | ASPTQGRDTEAF
TRBV7-2 | - | ASSLRSGGGGAYTEAF
TRBV28 | - | ASRSTRGANVLT
TRBV27 | - | ASSLGGSYGYT
TRBV6-5 | few | ASSYSFPSSGNTIY
TRBV27 | - | ASSLLARASYEQY
TRBV9 | - | ASTPPPAGATEAF
TRBV28 | - | ASSRVAEANQPQH
TRBV19 | - | ASSTSLDYEQY
TRBV28 | - | ASSLHQRGNSPLH
TRBV5-5 | - | ASSLVASYT
TRBV3-1/TRBV3-2 | - | ASSEPGLGITDTQY
TRBV18 | - | ASSKSGGADGYT
TRBV6-1 | - | ASSDPPGYEQY
TRBV4-2 | - | ASSQEQNYGYT
TRBV3-1/TRBV3-2 | - | ASSQGGIDYGYT
TRBV7-4 | once | ASSLTTPGTSGKVEQF
TRBV7-9 | - | ASGEQKLF